Below, 16 T cell receptor beta chains from the same sample are listed, as sequenced in a study of radiotherapy plus CTLA-4 blockade in lung cancer. Sequencing used immunoSEQ multiplex PCR; TCRdb keeps in-frame clones, though not all of them. Here the sample spans about 28,000 clones, 70% to 80% being singletons. The starting material was peripheral blood, obtained from a patient treated with radiotherapy plus ipilimumab. The receptor set was obtained from a human donor with non-small cell lung cancer that progressed on radiotherapy plus ipilimumab.

The chain has TRBV5-1 and TRBJ1-1; a possible D gene is TRBD1 (5 bases). Germline V lookup: CDR1 SGHRS, CDR2 YFSETQ. The length of the CDR3 is 13 residues. The V end was cut by 1 base, the J end by 10 bases, with 14 bases between. In DNA, the CDR3 is TGCGCCAGCAGCTTGTTTGCGGGGGAGGGAGCTTTCTTT. Translating it yields CASSLFAGEGAFF. The variable domain in full, completed from reference TRBV5-1 and TRBJ1-1, reads KAGVTQTPRYLIKTRGQQVTLSCSPISGHRSVSWYQQTPGQGLQFLFEYFSETQRNKGNFPGRFSGRQFSNSRSEMNVSTLELGDSALYLCASSLFAGEGAFFGQGTRLTVV.

The gene calls are TRBV28 and TRBJ2-7; possibly TRBD2 for D (5 bases). Germline CDR1 reads MDHEN; CDR2 reads SYDVKM. The V end was cut by 5 bases, the J end by 7 bases, with 21 bases between. This CDR3 has 15 amino acids. For the CDR3, the DNA is TGTGCCAGCAGTCTTAACCCGGCGGCGGGCGGGGAGCAGTACTTC. Its translation is CASSLNPAAGGEQYF.

The V call is TRBV7-9, the J call TRBJ1-2; 9 nucleotides match TRBD1. The CDR3 extends over 18 amino acids. The germline V gene encodes CDR1 SEHNR and CDR2 FQNEAQ (reference sequence). V lost 5 bases, J lost 3 bases, and 16 bases stayed unmatched. The chain's CDR3 is CASSTERDRVYLDYGYTF. The CDR3 nucleotides read TGTGCCAGCAGCACCGAACGGGACAGGGTATATCTTGACTATGGCTACACCTTC.

V gene TRBV7-9 combines with J gene TRBJ2-2, with 8 bases matching TRBD1. Unmatched junction bases numbered 10, after V lost 5 bases and J lost 5 bases. The CDR3 loop spans 16 amino acids. Germline CDR1 is SEHNR and CDR2 is FQNEAQ (reference sequence). CDR3: CASSPRQGAWTGELFF. CDR3 in DNA: TGTGCCAGCAGCCCTCGTCAGGGGGCTTGGACCGGGGAGCTGTTTTTT.

This chain joins TRBV19 and TRBJ1-2, with unresolved D. V was shortened by 6 bases and J by 5 bases, with 13 bases between the two germline ends. The CDR3 length is 13 residues. The germline CDR1 and CDR2 sequences are LNHDA and SQIVND (reference sequence). CDR3 nucleotides: TGTGCCAGTAGCCATAACAGAATATATGGCTACACCTTC. Protein sequence: CASSHNRIYGYTF.

This clone has more than one count but fewer than ten. J is TRBJ2-7 and V is TRBV28; D is uncertain. The V gene's germline CDR1 is MDHEN and CDR2 SYDVKM. The CDR3 is 15 residues long. V shed 7 bases and J shed 2 bases, with 18 bases lying between them. The CDR3 sequence: CASTPTVQRTYEQYF. CDR3 DNA: TGTGCCAGCACCCCGACGGTACAGAGAACCTACGAGCAGTACTTC.

This chain links TRBV21-1 with TRBJ2-3; no DNA check was done on the table's D call, TRBD2. TRBV21-1 is a recognized pseudogene. This CDR3 region has 16 residues. CDR3 nucleotide sequence: TGTGCCAGCAGCAAATCCCCAAGCGGGTCCACAGATACGCAGTATTTT. Residues: CASSKSPSGSTDTQYF.

V is TRBV19 and J is TRBJ2-5; D tentatively fits TRBD1 or TRBD2 (5 bases each). The length of the CDR3 is 17 residues. V shed 2 bases and J shed 2 bases, with 18 bases lying between them. Germline V CDR1 and CDR2: LNHDA, SQIVND (reference sequence). Here the CDR3 reads CASSIQGAGRIQETQYF. The CDR3 DNA follows: TGTGCCAGTAGTATACAAGGGGCGGGTAGAATTCAAGAGACCCAGTACTTC. The whole variable domain, filled in from reference TRBV19 and TRBJ2-5, reads DGGITQSPKYLFRKEGQNVTLSCEQNLNHDAMYWYRQDPGQGLRLIYYSQIVNDFQKGDIAEGYSVSREKKESFPLTVTSAQKNPTAFYLCASSIQGAGRIQETQYFGPGTRLLVL.

V and J are TRBV7-2 and TRBJ2-3; D possibly corresponds to TRBD2 (6 bases). The CDR3 extends over 14 amino acids. CDR1 and CDR2 (germline): SGHTA, FQGNSA. Trimming removed 5 bases at V and 4 bases at J, with 13 bases between. The CDR3 reads CASSPGVLADTQYF. The CDR3 DNA sequence: TGTGCCAGCAGCCCGGGAGTTCTAGCAGATACGCAGTATTTT.

The gene calls are TRBV7-9 and TRBJ2-3; possibly TRBD2 for D (6 bases). Per the germline V gene, CDR1 is SEHNR and CDR2 is FQNEAQ (reference sequence). Between the trimmed V and J ends, which lost 2 bases and 11 bases, there was a span of 17 bases. The CDR3 is made up of 14 amino acids. In nucleotides, the CDR3 is TGTGCCAGCAGCTTACCCCGCGGCGGGGCTTGGCAGTATTTT. Translation gives CASSLPRGGAWQYF.

This clone was seen only once. The chain uses TRBV28 and TRBJ1-5; 8 positions match TRBD1. V shed 2 bases, J shed 0 bases, and the junction held 3 bases outside the gene matches. CDR3 length equals 16 residues. CDR1 and CDR2 (germline): MDHEN, SYDVKM. In DNA form, the CDR3 reads TGTGCCAGCAGTTTAAGCGGGACAGGTAGCAATCAGCCCCAGCATTTT. Translation gives CASSLSGTGSNQPQHF.

The chain couples TRBV11-2 to TRBJ2-5, with unresolved D. V was cut by 1 base and J by 4 bases, with 10 bases left in between. The CDR3 covers 14 residues. Germline assignment: CDR1 SGHAT and CDR2 FQNNGV. The CDR3 nucleotides read TGTGCCAGCAGCTTAGTTACGCGAAGAGAGACCCAGTACTTC. Translation: CASSLVTRRETQYF.

The chain is built from TRBV11-2 and TRBJ2-1, with 11 bases aligning to TRBD2. J gave up 7 bases and V 7 bases, and 9 bases lay outside the gene matches. Germline V lookup: CDR1 SGHAT, CDR2 FQNNGV. CDR3 length: 15 residues. The CDR3 DNA follows: TGTGCCAGCACGGTACTAGCGGGAGTGGGTAATGAGCAGTTCTTC. Protein: CASTVLAGVGNEQFF.

The chain employs TRBV5-6 and TRBJ2-1, with 8 bases that match TRBD2. V lost 1 base and J lost 3; bases outside the gene matches: 3. CDR3 size: 15 residues. The germline V gene has CDR1 SGHDT and CDR2 YYEEEE. The CDR3 protein is CASSLIGRDYNEQFF. As DNA, the CDR3 is TGTGCCAGCAGCTTGATCGGGAGGGACTACAATGAGCAGTTCTTC.

The chain employs TRBV28 and TRBJ2-7; 8 nucleotides agree with TRBD2. This CDR3 spans 16 amino acids. Germline lookup yields CDR1 MDHEN and CDR2 SYDVKM. With V trimmed by 5 bases and J by 3 bases, 12 bases remained unmatched. DNA for the CDR3: TGTGCCAGCAGTACCCCAGCGGGAGCTATAGGCTACGAGCAGTACTTC. This translates into CASSTPAGAIGYEQYF.

J is TRBJ1-1 and V is TRBV6-5, with D tentatively TRBD1 (6 bases). V was cut by 5 bases and J by 8 bases, with 18 bases left in between. The germline gives CDR1 MNHEY, CDR2 SVGAGI. The CDR3 runs to 14 residues. The DNA of the CDR3 is TGTGCCAGCAGTCGCGGACGACAGGCCGGAGAAGCTTTCTTT. Translation: CASSRGRQAGEAFF.